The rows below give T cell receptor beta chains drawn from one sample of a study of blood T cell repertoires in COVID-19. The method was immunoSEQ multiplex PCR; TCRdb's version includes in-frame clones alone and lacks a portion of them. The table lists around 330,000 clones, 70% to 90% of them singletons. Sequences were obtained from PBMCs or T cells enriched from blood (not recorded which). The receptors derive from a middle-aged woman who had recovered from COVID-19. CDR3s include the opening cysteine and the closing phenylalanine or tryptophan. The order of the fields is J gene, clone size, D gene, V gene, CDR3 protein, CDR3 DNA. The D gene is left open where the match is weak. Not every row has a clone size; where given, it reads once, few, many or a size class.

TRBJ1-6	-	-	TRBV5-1	CASSEGQGHSPLHF	TGCGCCAGCAGCGAGGGTCAGGGGCATTCACCCCTCCACTTT
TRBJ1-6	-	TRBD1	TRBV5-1	CASSLEGQGNSPLHF	TGCGCCAGCAGCTTGGAGGGACAGGGAAATTCACCCCTCCACTTT
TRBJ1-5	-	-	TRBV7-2	CASSPGGANNQPQHF	TGTGCCAGCAGCCCGGGAGGGGCGAACAATCAGCCCCAGCATTTT
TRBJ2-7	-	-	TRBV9	CASSPRGGLLTYEQYF	TGTGCCAGCAGCCCCAGAGGGGGACTATTAACCTACGAGCAGTACTTC
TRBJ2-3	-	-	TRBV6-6	CASKGVFTDTQYF	TGTGCCAGCAAAGGAGTATTCACAGATACGCAGTATTTT
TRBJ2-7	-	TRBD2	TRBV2	CASSDAASGRHEQYF	TGTGCCAGCAGTGATGCGGCTAGCGGGAGGCACGAGCAGTACTTC
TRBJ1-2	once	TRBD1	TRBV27	CASRMTGGPSGYTF	TGTGCCAGCAGAATGACAGGGGGCCCAAGTGGCTACACCTTC
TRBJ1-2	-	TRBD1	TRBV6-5	CASSYSKQGDRDYTF	TGTGCCAGCAGTTACTCGAAACAGGGGGACAGGGACTACACCTTC
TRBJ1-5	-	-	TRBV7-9	CASSTGLEQPQHF	TGTGCCAGCTCCACAGGGCTGGAGCAGCCCCAGCATTTT
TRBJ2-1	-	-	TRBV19	CASSFMPDSYNEQFF	TGTGCCAGTAGCTTCATGCCGGACAGCTACAATGAGCAGTTCTTC
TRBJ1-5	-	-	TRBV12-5	CATQSAVSNQPQHF	TGTGCTACCCAGTCGGCGGTTAGCAATCAGCCCCAGCATTTT
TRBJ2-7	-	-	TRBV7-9	CASSLGGGGAQNGQYF	TGTGCCAGCAGCTTAGGAGGAGGGGGGGCCCAAAACGGGCAGTACTTC
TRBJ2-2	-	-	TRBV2	CASRPGLLNTGELFF	TGTGCCAGCAGACCGGGACTCTTGAACACCGGGGAGCTGTTTTTT
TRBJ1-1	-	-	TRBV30	CAWSRFGHTEAFF	TGTGCCTGGAGCCGTTTTGGGCACACTGAAGCTTTCTTT
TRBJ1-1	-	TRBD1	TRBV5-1	CASRATGGIEAFF	TGCGCCAGCAGGGCGACAGGGGGCATTGAAGCTTTCTTT
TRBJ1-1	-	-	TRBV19	CASSFAARVNTEAFF	TGTGCCAGTAGTTTTGCGGCGCGGGTGAACACTGAAGCTTTCTTT
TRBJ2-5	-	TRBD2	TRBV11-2	CASSLVPSGGDQETQYF	TGTGCCAGCAGCTTAGTGCCCAGCGGGGGGGACCAAGAGACCCAGTACTTC
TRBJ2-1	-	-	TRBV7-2	CASSPTSYNEQFF	TGTGCCAGCAGTCCGACTTCTTACAATGAGCAGTTCTTC
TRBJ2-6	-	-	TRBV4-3	CASSQEGGTTGANVLTF	TGCGCCAGCAGCCAAGAAGGCGGGACCACTGGGGCCAACGTCCTGACTTTC
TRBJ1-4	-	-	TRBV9	CASSSQYSTNEKLFF	TGTGCCAGCAGTTCCCAGTATTCAACTAATGAAAAACTGTTTTTT
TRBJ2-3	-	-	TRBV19	CASSIEAGRLNTQYF	TGTGCCAGTAGTATAGAGGCGGGAAGGTTAAATACGCAGTATTTT
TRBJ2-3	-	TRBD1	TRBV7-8	CASIPLGQGSLDTQYF	TGTGCCAGCATTCCACTGGGACAGGGCTCACTCGATACGCAGTATTTT
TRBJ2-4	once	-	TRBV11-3	CASSLVGGMDIQYF	TGTGCCAGCAGCTTAGTTGGCGGGATGGACATTCAGTACTTC
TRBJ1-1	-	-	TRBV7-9	CASSLGHDRPLTEAFF	TGTGCCAGCAGCTTAGGACACGACAGGCCACTCACTGAAGCTTTCTTT
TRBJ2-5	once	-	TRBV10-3	CAISETVQTQYF	TGTGCCATCAGTGAAACTGTACAGACCCAGTACTTC
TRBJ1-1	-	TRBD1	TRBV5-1	CASSLGDRGFVNTEAFF	TGCGCCAGCAGCTTAGGGGACAGGGGGTTTGTGAACACTGAAGCTTTCTTT
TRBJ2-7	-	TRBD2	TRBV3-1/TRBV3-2	CASSQGSLAEYEQYF	TGTGCCAGCAGCCAGGGGTCCCTAGCGGAATACGAGCAGTACTTC
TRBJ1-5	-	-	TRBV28	CASSSLGGLNQPQHF	TGTGCCAGCAGTTCCCTCGGGGGGCTCAATCAGCCCCAGCATTTT
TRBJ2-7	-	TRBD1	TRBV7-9	CASSSDRVYEQYF	TGTGCCAGCAGCTCCGACAGGGTCTACGAGCAGTACTTC
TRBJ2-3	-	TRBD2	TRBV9	CASSVVGTSGGATDTQYF	TGTGCCAGCAGCGTAGTGGGGACTAGCGGGGGGGCCACAGATACGCAGTATTTT
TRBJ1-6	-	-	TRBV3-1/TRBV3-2	CASSQDGGQNSPLHF	TGTGCCAGCAGCCAAGACGGAGGACAGAATTCACCCCTCCACTTT
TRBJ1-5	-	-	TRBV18	CASSSTLGVYSNQPQHF	TGTGCCAGCTCATCAACTTTAGGGGTCTATAGCAATCAGCCCCAGCATTTT
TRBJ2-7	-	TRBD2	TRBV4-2	CASSQGLPASGPYEQYF	TGTGCCAGCAGCCAGGGGCTTCCGGCTAGCGGGCCGTACGAGCAGTACTTC
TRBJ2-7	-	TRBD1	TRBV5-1	CASSLHWTGYEQYF	TGCGCCAGCAGCTTGCATTGGACAGGGTACGAGCAGTACTTC
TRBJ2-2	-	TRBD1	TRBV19	CASSRTGGTGELFF	TGTGCCAGTAGTAGGACAGGGGGCACCGGGGAGCTGTTTTTT
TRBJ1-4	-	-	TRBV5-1	CASSPGLINEKLFF	TGCGCCAGCAGCCCGGGACTGATTAATGAAAAACTGTTTTTT
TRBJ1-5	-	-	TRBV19	CASSIWGGGNQPQHF	TGTGCCAGTAGTATATGGGGGGGCGGCAATCAGCCCCAGCATTTT
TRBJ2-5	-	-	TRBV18	CASSYQGRETQYF	TGTGCCAGCTCCTACCAGGGGAGAGAGACCCAGTACTTC
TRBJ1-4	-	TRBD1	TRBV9	CASSQAGQNEKLFF	TGTGCCAGCAGTCAGGCGGGACAGAATGAAAAACTGTTTTTT
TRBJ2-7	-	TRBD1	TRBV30	CAWSGGQDEQYF	TGTGCCTGGAGTGGAGGACAGGACGAGCAGTACTTC
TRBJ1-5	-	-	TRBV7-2	CASSSSAGGGNQPQHF	TGTGCCAGCAGCTCCTCCGCGGGGGGAGGCAATCAGCCCCAGCATTTT
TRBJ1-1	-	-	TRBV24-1	CATSDIAYRVFF	TGTGCCACCAGTGATATTGCATACAGGGTTTTCTTT
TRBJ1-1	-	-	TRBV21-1	CASSLNLLTGILNTEAFF	TGTGCCAGCAGCTTAAATTTACTAACAGGGATTCTGAACACTGAAGCTTTCTTT
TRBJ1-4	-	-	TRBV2	CASGTTGITNEKLFF	TGTGCCAGCGGAACAACAGGGATAACTAATGAAAAACTGTTTTTT
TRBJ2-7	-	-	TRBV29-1	CSVEDAGEGYEQYF	TGCAGCGTTGAGGATGCAGGGGAGGGCTACGAGCAGTACTTC
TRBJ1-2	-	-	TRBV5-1	CASSSDDRPYNYGYTF	TGCGCCAGCAGCTCGGACGACAGGCCTTATAACTATGGCTACACCTTC
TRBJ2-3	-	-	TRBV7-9	CASSRPEGTDTQYF	TGTGCCAGCAGCCGTCCCGAGGGCACAGATACGCAGTATTTT
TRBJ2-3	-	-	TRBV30	CAWKRGIVTDTQYF	TGTGCCTGGAAAAGGGGCATCGTCACAGATACGCAGTATTTT
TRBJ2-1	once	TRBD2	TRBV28	CASNRAGGMNEQFF	TGTGCCAGCAATCGAGCGGGGGGCATGAATGAGCAGTTCTTC
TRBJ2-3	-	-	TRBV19	CAIFPQARRADTQYF	TGTGCCATTTTCCCCCAGGCCCGGCGGGCAGATACGCAGTATTTT